This T cell receptor beta chain is drawn from a study of tumor-infiltrating lymphocytes in primary liver carcinoma. Turning to the study itself: Among the tumors, stages were T1-T3 N0M0 and sizes about 4 to 11 cm.

With a constant-region primer, TCR beta cDNA was made from 400 to 550 ng of total RNA. Modified slightly, ARM-PCR produced TCR beta libraries over three nested multiplex PCR rounds. TRBV1-TRBV30 forward primers paired with a C-beta reverse primer were used in the first two PCR rounds, which ran roughly 9 cycles each. Using its own MiXCR run on the multiplex PCR reads, TCRdb lists one record per CDR3 protein. Of fewer than 50,000 distinct CDR3 sequences in the sample, 75% were seen once. Investigators took RNA and DNA out together from 20-30 mg of unsorted bulk tissue. Infection with HBV was chronic in patients; they were treatment-naive. The study, taken as a whole, reports: Tumor-adjacent and tumor-blood pairs shared a smaller degree of overlap than tumor region pairs. Tumors had a significantly higher top-250-clone fraction than blood (p = 0.039).

The germline CDR1 and CDR2 sequences are LGHNA and YNFKEQ. CDR3 length equals 15 residues. As regards this clonotype: Its target is not known. One end of the junction does not line up with germline, which may come from a read error.

The V and J genes are TRBV4-2 and TRBJ2-1, with unresolved D. Sequencing was performed on tumor-adjacent normal liver tissue. This sequence originates from a woman in her thirties with primary liver carcinoma and hepatitis B virus infection. CDR3 DNA: TGTGCCAGCAGTCAAGAGACGCAGTGGGCCAATATGCAGTTCTTC. Translating gives CASSQETQWANMQFF.